The T cell receptor beta chain described here comes from a study of shared clonotypes between healthy human individuals. The germline CDR1 and CDR2 sequences are LGHNT and FRNRAP. V lost 9 bases and J lost 4; bases outside the gene matches: 15. The CDR3 is made up of 16 amino acids. Repertoires were generated with immunoSEQ multiplex PCR, while TCRdb's copy carries only in-frame clones and drops some. The sample carries about 510,000 clones, around 79% recorded once. Within Nashville, Tennessee resided all donors, each a Caucasian adult. As for this clone: What it recognizes is unknown.

Findings of the study overall: Limited genetic and exposure-history diversity came from having few donors.

Sequencing was carried out using PBMCs. The clonotype comes from a middle-aged woman in good health. Some clones in this sample may be carry-over from other donors' samples. The chain has TRBV12-5 and TRBJ2-7; 10 nucleotides agree with TRBD1. The CDR3 loop reads CASRDRGTLASYEQYF. CDR3 nucleotides: TGTGCTAGCCGGGACAGGGGAACGTTGGCCTCATACGAGCAGTACTTC.